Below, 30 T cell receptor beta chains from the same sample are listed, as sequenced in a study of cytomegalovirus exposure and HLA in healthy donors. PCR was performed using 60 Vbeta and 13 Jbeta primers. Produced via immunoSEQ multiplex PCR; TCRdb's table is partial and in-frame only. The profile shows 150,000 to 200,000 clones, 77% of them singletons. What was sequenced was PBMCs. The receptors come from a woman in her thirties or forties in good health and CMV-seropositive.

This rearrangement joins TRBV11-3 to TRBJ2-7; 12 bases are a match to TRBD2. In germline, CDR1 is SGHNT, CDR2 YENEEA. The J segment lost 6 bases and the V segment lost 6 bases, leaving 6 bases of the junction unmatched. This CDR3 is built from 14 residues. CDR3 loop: CASSVGLAGFEQYF. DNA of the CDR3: TGTGCCAGCAGTGTCGGACTAGCGGGATTCGAGCAGTACTTC. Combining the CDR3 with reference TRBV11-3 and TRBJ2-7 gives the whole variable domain EAGVVQSPRYKIIEKKQPVAFWCNPISGHNTLYWYLQNLGQGPELLIRYENEEAVDDSQLPKDRFSAERLKGVDSTLKIQPAELGDSAVYLCASSVGLAGFEQYFGPGTRLTVT.

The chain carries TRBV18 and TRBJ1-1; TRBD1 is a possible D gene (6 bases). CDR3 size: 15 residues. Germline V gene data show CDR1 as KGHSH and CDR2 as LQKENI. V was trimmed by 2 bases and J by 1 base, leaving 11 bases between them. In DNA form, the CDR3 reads TGTGCCAGCTCACCATCCGAGACAGGGAACACTGAAGCTTTCTTT. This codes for CASSPSETGNTEAFF.

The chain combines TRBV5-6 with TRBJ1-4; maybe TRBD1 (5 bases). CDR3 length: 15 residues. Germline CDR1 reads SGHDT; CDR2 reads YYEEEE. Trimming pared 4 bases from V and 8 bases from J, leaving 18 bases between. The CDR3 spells CASSRFGRVDEKLFF. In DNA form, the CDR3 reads TGTGCCAGCAGCCGCTTCGGCAGGGTTGACGAAAAACTGTTTTTT.

In DNA, the CDR3 is TGTGCCAGCAGCTCAGACGTAGCCAGAAGCTACGAGCAGTACTTC. Encoded protein: CASSSDVARSYEQYF. The V call is TRBV7-9, the J call TRBJ2-7; D gene uncertain. This CDR3 comprises 15 residues. Germline lookup yields CDR1 SEHNR and CDR2 FQNEAQ (reference sequence). Trimming removed 4 bases from V and 3 bases from J, with 16 bases in between.

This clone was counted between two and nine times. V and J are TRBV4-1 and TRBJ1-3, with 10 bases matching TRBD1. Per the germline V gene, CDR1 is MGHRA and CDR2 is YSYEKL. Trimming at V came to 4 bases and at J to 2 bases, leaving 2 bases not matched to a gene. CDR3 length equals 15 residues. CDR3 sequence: CASSPGTGAGNTIYF. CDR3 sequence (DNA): TGCGCCAGCAGCCCCGGGACAGGGGCTGGAAACACCATATATTTT.

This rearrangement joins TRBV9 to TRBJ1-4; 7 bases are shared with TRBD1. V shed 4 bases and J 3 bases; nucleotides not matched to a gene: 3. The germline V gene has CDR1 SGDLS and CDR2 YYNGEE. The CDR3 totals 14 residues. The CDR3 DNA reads TGTGCCAGCAGCAGACAGGGCTCTAATGAAAAACTGTTTTTT. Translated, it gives CASSRQGSNEKLFF.

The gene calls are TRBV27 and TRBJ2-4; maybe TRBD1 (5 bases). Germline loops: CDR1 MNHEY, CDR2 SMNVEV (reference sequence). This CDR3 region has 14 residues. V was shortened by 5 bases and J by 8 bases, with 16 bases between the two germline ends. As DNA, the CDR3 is TGTGCCAGCAGTCGTTCCTCCAGGGTTTACATTCAGTACTTC. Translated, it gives CASSRSSRVYIQYF.

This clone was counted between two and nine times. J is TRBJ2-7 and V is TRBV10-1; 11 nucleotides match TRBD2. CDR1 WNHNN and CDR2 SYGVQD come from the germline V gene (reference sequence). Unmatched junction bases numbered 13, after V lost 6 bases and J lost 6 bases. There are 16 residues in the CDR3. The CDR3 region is CASRQLAGVGRGEQYF. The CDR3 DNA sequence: TGCGCCAGCAGACAACTAGCGGGAGTAGGTAGGGGCGAGCAGTACTTC.

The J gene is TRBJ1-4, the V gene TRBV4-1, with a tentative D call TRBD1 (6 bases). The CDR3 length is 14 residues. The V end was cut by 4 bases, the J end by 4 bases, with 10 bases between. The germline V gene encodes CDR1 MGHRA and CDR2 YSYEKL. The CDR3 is CASSPGVFNEKLFF. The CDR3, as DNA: TGCGCCAGCAGCCCAGGGGTTTTTAATGAAAAACTGTTTTTT.

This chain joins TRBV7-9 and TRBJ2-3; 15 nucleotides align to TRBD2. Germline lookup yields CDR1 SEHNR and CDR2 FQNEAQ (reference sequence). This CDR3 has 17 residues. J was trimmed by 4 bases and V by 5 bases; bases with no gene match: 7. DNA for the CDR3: TGTGCCAGCAGCCTGAGGACTAGCGGGGGGGGCCCAGATACGCAGTATTTT. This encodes CASSLRTSGGGPDTQYF. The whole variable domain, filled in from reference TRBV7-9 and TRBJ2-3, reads DTGVSQNPRHKITKRGQNVTFRCDPISEHNRLYWYRQTLGQGPEFLTYFQNEAQLEKSRLLSDRFSAERPKGSFSTLEIQRTEQGDSAMYLCASSLRTSGGGPDTQYFGPGTRLTVL.

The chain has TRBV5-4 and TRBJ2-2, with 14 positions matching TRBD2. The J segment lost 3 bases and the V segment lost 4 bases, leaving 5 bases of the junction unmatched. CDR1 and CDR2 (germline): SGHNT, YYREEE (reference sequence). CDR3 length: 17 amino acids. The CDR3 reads CASSGGTSGSHTGELFF. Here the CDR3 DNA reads TGTGCCAGCAGCGGCGGGACTAGCGGGAGTCACACCGGGGAGCTGTTTTTT. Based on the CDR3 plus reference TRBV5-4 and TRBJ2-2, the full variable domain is ETGVTQSPTHLIKTRGQQVTLRCSSQSGHNTVSWYQQALGQGPQFIFQYYREEENGRGNFPPRFSGLQFPNYSSELNVNALELDDSALYLCASSGGTSGSHTGELFFGEGSRLTVL.

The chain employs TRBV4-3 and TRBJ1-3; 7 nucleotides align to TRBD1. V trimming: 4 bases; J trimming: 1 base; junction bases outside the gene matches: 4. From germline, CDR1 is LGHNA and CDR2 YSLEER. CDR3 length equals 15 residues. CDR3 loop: CASSRTGESGNTIYF. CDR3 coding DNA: TGCGCCAGCAGCCGCACAGGGGAATCTGGAAACACCATATATTTT.

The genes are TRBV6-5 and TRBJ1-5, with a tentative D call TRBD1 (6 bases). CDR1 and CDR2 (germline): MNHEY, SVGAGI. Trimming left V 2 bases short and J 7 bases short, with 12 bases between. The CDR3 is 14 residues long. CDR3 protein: CASSYGGAGQPQHF. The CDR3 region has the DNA TGTGCCAGCAGTTACGGGGGGGCCGGGCAGCCCCAGCATTTT.

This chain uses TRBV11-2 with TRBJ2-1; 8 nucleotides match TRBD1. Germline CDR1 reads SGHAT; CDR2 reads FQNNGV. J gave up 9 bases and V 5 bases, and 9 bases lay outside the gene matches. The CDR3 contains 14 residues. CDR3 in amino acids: CASSLDRVTGEQFF. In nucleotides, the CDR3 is TGTGCCAGCAGCCTGGACAGGGTAACGGGTGAGCAGTTCTTC.

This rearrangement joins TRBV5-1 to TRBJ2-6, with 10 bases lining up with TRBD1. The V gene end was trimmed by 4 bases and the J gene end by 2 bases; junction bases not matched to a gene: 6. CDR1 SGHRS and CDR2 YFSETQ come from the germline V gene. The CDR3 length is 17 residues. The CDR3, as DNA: TGCGCCAGCAGCAGACAGGGGGCTGTCACTGGGGCCAACGTCCTGACTTTC. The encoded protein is CASSRQGAVTGANVLTF.

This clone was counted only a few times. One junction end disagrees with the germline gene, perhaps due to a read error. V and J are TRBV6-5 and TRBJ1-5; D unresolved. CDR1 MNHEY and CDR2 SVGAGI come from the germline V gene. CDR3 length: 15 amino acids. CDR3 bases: TGTGCCAGCAGTCACTCCGGTTATAGCAATCAGCCCCAGCATTTT. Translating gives CASSHSGYSNQPQHF.

CDR3 in DNA: TGTGCCATCAGGGCGGGAGGTCCCTACGAGCAGTACTTC. It codes for CAIRAGGPYEQYF. The rearrangement links TRBV10-3 to TRBJ2-5; the match to TRBD2 covers 8 bases. The closer fit of TRBJ2-7 to the DNA end suggests the J call may be wrong. The CDR3 has 13 amino acids. Germline V gives CDR1 ENHRY, CDR2 SYGVKD.

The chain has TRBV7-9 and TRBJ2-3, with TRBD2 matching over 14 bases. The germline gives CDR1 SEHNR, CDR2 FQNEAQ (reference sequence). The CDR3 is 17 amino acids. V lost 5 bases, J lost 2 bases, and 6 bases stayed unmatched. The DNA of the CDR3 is TGTGCCAGCAGCCCGGGGACTAGCGGGAGCCTCACAGATACGCAGTATTTT. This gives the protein CASSPGTSGSLTDTQYF.

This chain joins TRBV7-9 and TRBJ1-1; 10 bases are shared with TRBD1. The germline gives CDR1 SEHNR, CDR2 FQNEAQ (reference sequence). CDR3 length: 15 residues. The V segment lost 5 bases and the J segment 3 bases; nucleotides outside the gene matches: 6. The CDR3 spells CASSLRTGGYTEAFF. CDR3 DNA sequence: TGTGCCAGCAGCCTAAGGACAGGGGGATACACTGAAGCTTTCTTT.

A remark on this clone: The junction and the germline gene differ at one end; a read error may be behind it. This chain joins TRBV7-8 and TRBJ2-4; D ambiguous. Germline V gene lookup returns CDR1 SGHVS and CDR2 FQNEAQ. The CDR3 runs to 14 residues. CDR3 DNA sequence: TGTGCCAGCAGCTTGAGTCTTGCCAAAAGCATTCAGTACTTC. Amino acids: CASSLSLAKSIQYF.

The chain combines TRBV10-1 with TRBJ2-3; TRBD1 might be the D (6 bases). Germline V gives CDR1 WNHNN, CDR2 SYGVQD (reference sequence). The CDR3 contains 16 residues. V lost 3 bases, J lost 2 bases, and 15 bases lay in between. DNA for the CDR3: TGCGCCAGCAGTGAAGGCAGGGGCCGGTACACAGATACGCAGTATTTT. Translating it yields CASSEGRGRYTDTQYF.

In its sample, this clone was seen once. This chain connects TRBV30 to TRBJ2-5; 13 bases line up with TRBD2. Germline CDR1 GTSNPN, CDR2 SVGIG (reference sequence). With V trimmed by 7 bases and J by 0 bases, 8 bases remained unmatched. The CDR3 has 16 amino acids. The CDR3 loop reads CASGLAGVWDQETQYF. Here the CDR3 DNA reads TGTGCCTCTGGACTAGCGGGAGTTTGGGACCAAGAGACCCAGTACTTC.

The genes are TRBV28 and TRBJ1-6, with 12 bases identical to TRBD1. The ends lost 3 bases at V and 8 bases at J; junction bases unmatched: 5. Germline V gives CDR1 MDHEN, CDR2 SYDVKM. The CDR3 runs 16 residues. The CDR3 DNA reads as TGTGCCAGCAGTTTTTTTGGGACAGGGGGCCATTCACCCCTCCACTTT. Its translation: CASSFFGTGGHSPLHF.

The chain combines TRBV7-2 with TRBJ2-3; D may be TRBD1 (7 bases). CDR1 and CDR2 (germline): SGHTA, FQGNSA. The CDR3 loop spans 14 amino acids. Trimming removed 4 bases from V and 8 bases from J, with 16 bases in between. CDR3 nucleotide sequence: TGTGCCAGCAGCTCACAGCGGGCAGGGGGTACGCAGTATTTT. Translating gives CASSSQRAGGTQYF.

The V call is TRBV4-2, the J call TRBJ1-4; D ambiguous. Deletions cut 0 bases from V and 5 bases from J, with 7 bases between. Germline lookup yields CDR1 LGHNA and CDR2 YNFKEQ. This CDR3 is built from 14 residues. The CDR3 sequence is CASSQDPVNEKLFF. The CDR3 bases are TGTGCCAGCAGCCAAGATCCGGTGAATGAAAAACTGTTTTTT.

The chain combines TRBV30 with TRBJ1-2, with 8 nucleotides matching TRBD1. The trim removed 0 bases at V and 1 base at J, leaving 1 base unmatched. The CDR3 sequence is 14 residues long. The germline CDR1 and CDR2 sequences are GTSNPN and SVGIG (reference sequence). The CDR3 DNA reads TGTGCCTGGAGTGTAGGACAGGGTAACTATGGCTACACCTTC. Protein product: CAWSVGQGNYGYTF.

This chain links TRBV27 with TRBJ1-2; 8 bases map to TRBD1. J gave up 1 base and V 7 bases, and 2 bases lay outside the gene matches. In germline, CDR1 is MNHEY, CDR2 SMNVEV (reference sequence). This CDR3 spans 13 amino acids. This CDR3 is CASMTGDNYGYTF. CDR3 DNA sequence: TGTGCCAGCATGACAGGGGATAACTATGGCTACACCTTC.

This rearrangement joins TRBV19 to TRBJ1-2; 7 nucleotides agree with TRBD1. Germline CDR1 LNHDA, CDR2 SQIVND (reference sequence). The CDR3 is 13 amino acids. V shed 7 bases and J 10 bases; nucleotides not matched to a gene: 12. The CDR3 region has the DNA TGTGCCAGTACCAAGTGGGACAGACGCACCTACACCTTC. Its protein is CASTKWDRRTYTF.

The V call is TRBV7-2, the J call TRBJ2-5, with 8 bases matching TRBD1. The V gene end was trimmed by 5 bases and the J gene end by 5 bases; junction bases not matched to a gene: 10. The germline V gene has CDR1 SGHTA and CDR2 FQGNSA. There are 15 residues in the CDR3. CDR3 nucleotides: TGTGCCAGCAGCCTCGACAGGGGTGCGGGGGAGACCCAGTACTTC. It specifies CASSLDRGAGETQYF.

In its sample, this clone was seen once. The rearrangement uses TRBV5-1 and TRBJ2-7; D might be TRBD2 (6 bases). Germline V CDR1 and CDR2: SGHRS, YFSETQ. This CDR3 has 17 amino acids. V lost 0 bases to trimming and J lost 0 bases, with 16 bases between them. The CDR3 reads CASSLDRGSRSSYEQYF. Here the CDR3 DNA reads TGCGCCAGCAGCTTGGACCGGGGGTCAAGGAGCTCCTACGAGCAGTACTTC.